This TCR beta chain was recovered during a study of blood T cell repertoires in COVID-19. Study at large: Samples representing acute and convalescent COVID-19 were sourced from the United States, Italy and Spain. The analysed material was cDNA or gDNA that came from T cells, B-cell-depleted T cells, or PBMCs.

Original methodology: Amplification from reference gene primers served as the basis for estimated nucleated cell counts. The table came from immunoSEQ multiplex PCR; TCRdb's copy has only in-frame clones and leaves some out. The DNA was the basis for D and trimming; V, J and clone size are from that table. The sample has about 83,000 clones; 86% are singletons. Germline V gene data show CDR1 as LGHDT and CDR2 as YNNKEL (reference sequence). The ends were cut back, 5 bases at V and 2 bases at J, with 15 bases in the middle. The CDR3 has 15 amino acids. The chain recombines TRBV3-1 (or the pseudogene TRBV3-2) with TRBJ2-5; tentatively, D is TRBD2 (5 bases). The clonotype comes from a man in his fifties or sixties with active COVID-19. The sequencing input was peripheral blood. CDR3 in amino acids: CASSARSDSQETQYF. Written as DNA, the CDR3 is TGTGCCAGCAGCGCAAGATCGGACTCTCAAGAGACCCAGTACTTC.